These T cell receptor beta chains were read from a single sample in a study of regulatory T cells in long-lasting Graves disease. TCRdb reprocessed the multiplex PCR reads via MiXCR and lists one record per CDR3 protein. Found here are 600,000 to 800,000 distinct CDR3 sequences, 30% of them singletons; the top ten hold roughly 46%. Sample: peripheral blood mononuclear cells (PBMCs), taken when the disease was refractory, from a patient treated with antithyroid drugs. The receptors here all came from a female donor with Graves disease. The CDR3 runs from the conserved cysteine through the conserved F or W. Each record gives: clone size, V gene, CDR3 length, J gene, D gene, CDR3 DNA, CDR3 protein. The D gene is left open where the match is weak. Part of the rows lack a size; the others show once, few, many or a class for expanded clones.

>few|TRBV7-9|15|TRBJ1-4|-
TGTGCCAGCAGCAACCGGCCTATTGGTGATGAAAAACTGTTTTTT
CASSNRPIGDEKLFF
>few|TRBV19|14|TRBJ2-5|TRBD1
TGTGCCAGTAGTTGGGGACAGCTGGCGGAGACCCAGTACTTC
CASSWGQLAETQYF
>few|TRBV20-1|15|TRBJ2-5|TRBD2
TGCAGTGCTAGGGTAGGGACTAGTGGGCCAGAGACCCAGTACTTC
CSARVGTSGPETQYF
>few|TRBV19|13|TRBJ1-5|-
TGTGCCAGTAGTATAGCGGTTCAAACGCCCCAGCATTTT
CASSIAVQTPQHF
>-|TRBV27|13|TRBJ2-7|-
TGTGCCAGCAGTTTAAGACAGTTCTACGAGCAGTACTTC
CASSLRQFYEQYF
>many|TRBV2|12|TRBJ2-7|TRBD2
TGTGCCAGCACCCGCGGGGGTAACGAGCAGTACTTC
CASTRGGNEQYF
>-|TRBV7-3|15|TRBJ2-7|TRBD1
TGTGCCAGCAGCCTCTCCCGGGACAGGGCGGACGAGCAGTACTTC
CASSLSRDRADEQYF
>few|TRBV5-1|15|TRBJ1-1|-
TGCGCCAGCAGCTTGGAGACAGGTTTTGTCACTGAAGCTTTCTTT
CASSLETGFVTEAFF
>few|TRBV9|14|TRBJ1-1|-
TGTGCCAGCAGCGTAGAGTCCCGGAACACTGAAGCTTTCTTT
CASSVESRNTEAFF
>-|TRBV4-1|15|TRBJ1-1|TRBD1
TGCGCCAGCAGCCCGGGACAGGCGGGGAACACTGAAGCTTTCTTT
CASSPGQAGNTEAFF